A single sample is the source of the 26 T cell receptor beta chains below, sequenced in a study of cytomegalovirus exposure and HLA in healthy donors (dated by TCRdb to 2015 to 2018). Preparation of the library involved the immunoSEQ multiplex PCR assay. The multiplex PCR relied on a mix of 60 forward primers for TCR Vbeta segments and 13 reverse primers for TCR Jbeta segments. TCRdb's version of the immuneACCESS table is confined to in-frame rearrangements and falls short of the full clone set. An unresolved V gene accounts for under half of the shortfall where checked; the remainder is of unknown origin. For this sample the table gives roughly 140,000 clones, of which around 80% were detected only once. The top ten clonotypes cover approximately 6% of the sample. The source material was PBMCs. The receptors stem from a man under 40 in good health and CMV-seropositive.

The rearrangement uses TRBV30 and TRBJ2-5; D gene ambiguous. The CDR3 totals 14 residues. Looked up from germline, CDR1 is GTSNPN and CDR2 is SVGIG (reference sequence). Trimming pared 4 bases from V and 4 bases from J, leaving 16 bases between. The CDR3 here is CAWMSSLKSETQYF. CDR3 nucleotides: TGTGCCTGGATGTCGAGTTTAAAATCAGAGACCCAGTACTTC.

The CDR3 region has the DNA TGTGCCAGTAGTCCGGATAGCGGGAGGGCCGACGATACGCAGTATTTT. Protein product: CASSPDSGRADDTQYF. This chain uses TRBV19 with TRBJ2-3; 11 bases align to TRBD2. This CDR3 region has 16 residues. CDR1 and CDR2 (germline): LNHDA, SQIVND (reference sequence). V lost 5 bases to trimming and J lost 6 bases; unmatched junction nucleotides: 10.

V usage is TRBV7-2 and J usage is TRBJ1-1, with TRBD1 matching over 9 bases. The CDR3 length is 15 residues. V gave up 1 base and J gave up 4 bases; unmatched junction bases: 4. In germline, CDR1 is SGHTA, CDR2 FQGNSA. The CDR3 bases are TGTGCCAGCAGCTTAGAAGGGACAGGGTCCACTGAAGCTTTCTTT. Translated, it gives CASSLEGTGSTEAFF.

The chain employs TRBV9 and TRBJ2-7, with 9 nucleotides matching TRBD1. V dropped 3 bases and J dropped 6; count of bases not matched to a gene: 7. The CDR3 covers 14 residues. CDR1 SGDLS and CDR2 YYNGEE come from the germline V gene. In DNA, the CDR3 is TGTGCCAGCAGCGCCGGGACAGGGCCGAGCGAGCAGTACTTC. Encoded protein: CASSAGTGPSEQYF.

The rearrangement links TRBV28 to TRBJ1-2, with TRBD1 matching 7 bases. The length of the CDR3 is 15 residues. Germline V CDR1 and CDR2: MDHEN, SYDVKM. The trim removed 4 bases at V and 7 bases at J, leaving 12 bases unmatched. The DNA for the CDR3 is TGTGCCAGCAGTTACCCACTCGGGACAGTATCTGGCTACACCTTC. It codes for CASSYPLGTVSGYTF.

The chain links TRBV28 to TRBJ1-1; D perhaps matches TRBD1 (5 bases). V lost 1 base and J 9 bases, leaving 9 bases between the germline ends. CDR3 length: 12 amino acids. Germline values: CDR1 MDHEN, CDR2 SYDVKM. CDR3 coding DNA: TGTGCCAGCAGTTTATTCAGGGCTCAAGCTTTCTTT. Its translation: CASSLFRAQAFF.

The chain carries TRBV30 and TRBJ1-2, with D unclear. The CDR3 is 15 residues long. Trimming cost V 2 bases and J 4 bases, with 17 bases left between them. Germline V gene sequence: CDR1 GTSNPN, CDR2 SVGIG (reference sequence). The CDR3 nucleotides read TGTGCCTGGAGTCTTGGTTCTAGACTGGTCTATGGCTACACCTTC. Translating it yields CAWSLGSRLVYGYTF.

This clone has only a few counts. The CDR3 DNA reads as TGTGCCAGCAGCTCAATCCTCACAGGTGAACTCGTCTATGGCTACACCTTC. Protein sequence: CASSSILTGELVYGYTF. The chain carries TRBV7-2 and TRBJ1-2, with D perhaps matching TRBD1 (5 bases). Trimming removed 4 bases at V and 4 bases at J, with 22 bases between. The CDR3 runs to 17 residues. Per germline, CDR1 SGHTA and CDR2 FQGNSA.

This rearrangement joins TRBV7-9 to TRBJ2-7, with a possible D match to TRBD1 (6 bases). Trimming left V 5 bases short and J 6 bases short, with 17 bases between. Germline-derived CDR1 and CDR2 are SEHNR and FQNEAQ (reference sequence). This CDR3 contains 14 residues. The DNA of the CDR3 is TGTGCCAGCAGCCGACCGGGTGGGGGCCTCGAGCAGTACTTC. Its protein product is CASSRPGGGLEQYF.

A word on this clone: One junction end does not reproduce the germline sequence, and a read error may be involved. The chain is built from TRBV6-4 and TRBJ2-6, with D possibly TRBD1 on 6 matching bases. The CDR3 has 16 amino acids. The germline gives CDR1 MRHNA, CDR2 SNTAGT. CDR3 in amino acids: CAIPDRRATGANGLTF. DNA for the CDR3: TGTGCCATTCCGGACAGAAGGGCCACTGGGGCCAACGGCCTGACTTTC.

The chain combines TRBV5-1 with TRBJ2-2; maybe TRBD1 (5 bases). V lost 5 bases to trimming and J lost 4 bases, with 12 bases between them. The CDR3 extends over 14 amino acids. Germline V lookup: CDR1 SGHRS, CDR2 YFSETQ. This CDR3 reads CASRSDSTTGELFF. The CDR3 DNA sequence: TGCGCCAGCAGGTCTGACAGCACCACCGGGGAGCTGTTTTTT.

The chain is built from TRBV4-2 and TRBJ2-1; the match to TRBD2 covers 10 bases. The V gene's germline CDR1 is LGHNA and CDR2 YNFKEQ. V shed 3 bases, J shed 5 bases, and the junction held 7 bases outside the gene matches. This CDR3 has 16 amino acids. CDR3 sequence: CASSHAWTSGNNEQFF. For the CDR3, the DNA is TGTGCCAGCAGCCATGCGTGGACTAGCGGAAACAATGAGCAGTTCTTC.

The V gene is TRBV15, the J gene TRBJ2-3; 9 nucleotides match TRBD2. The germline gives CDR1 LNHNV, CDR2 YYDKDF (reference sequence). The ends lost 3 bases at V and 2 bases at J; junction bases unmatched: 6. The CDR3 extends over 16 amino acids. The CDR3 sequence: CATSRPGLAFTDTQYF. As DNA, the CDR3 is TGTGCCACCAGCAGGCCTGGACTAGCGTTCACAGATACGCAGTATTTT.

The table lists this clone with a few counts. At one boundary the junction diverges from the germline segment, which might be a read error. Other DNA sequences of this sample code for an identical CDR3. The chain carries TRBV4-1 and TRBJ1-1; 8 bases line up with TRBD1. This CDR3 has 14 residues. Germline loops: CDR1 MGHRA, CDR2 YSYEKL. DNA of the CDR3: TGTGCCAGCAGCCAGGGACAGGAGGGGTTTGAAGCTTTCTTT. Translation gives CASSQGQEGFEAFF.

The chain links TRBV7-2 to TRBJ1-1; the match to TRBD1 covers 8 bases. CDR1 SGHTA and CDR2 FQGNSA come from the germline V gene. V was clipped by 5 bases and J by 0 bases; unmatched bases: 5. The CDR3 loop spans 15 amino acids. The CDR3 nucleotides read TGTGCCAGCAGCAGAGGGACAGGAATGAACACTGAAGCTTTCTTT. Encoded protein: CASSRGTGMNTEAFF.

The chain recombines TRBV4-1 with TRBJ2-7, with 15 positions matching TRBD2. Germline V gene data show CDR1 as MGHRA and CDR2 as YSYEKL. The trim removed 1 base at V and 3 bases at J, leaving 4 bases unmatched. The CDR3 is 17 amino acids. In DNA form, the CDR3 reads TGCGCCAGCAGCCAAGCGGGGACTAGCGGGGGGTACTACGAGCAGTACTTC. This translates into CASSQAGTSGGYYEQYF.

The rearrangement joins TRBV28 to TRBJ1-5; TRBD1 aligns across 7 bases. Germline V CDR1 and CDR2: MDHEN, SYDVKM. CDR3 length equals 13 residues. The V gene end was trimmed by 5 bases and the J gene end by 4 bases; junction bases not matched to a gene: 2. CDR3: CASSTQGNQPQHF. In DNA, the CDR3 is TGTGCCAGCAGTACACAGGGGAATCAGCCCCAGCATTTT.

The chain uses TRBV4-2 and TRBJ1-5, with a tentative D call TRBD1 (5 bases). The CDR3 has 17 residues. The germline V gene encodes CDR1 LGHNA and CDR2 YNFKEQ. The germline V and J ends were trimmed by 0 bases and 0 bases, with 12 bases remaining between them. For the CDR3, the DNA is TGTGCCAGCAGCCAAGATCATGTAGGGGCTAGCAATCAGCCCCAGCATTTT. This gives the protein CASSQDHVGASNQPQHF.

The rearrangement uses TRBV12-5 and TRBJ2-3; D call uncertain. Germline-derived CDR1 and CDR2 are LGHNT and FRNRAP. Deletions cut 6 bases from V and 0 bases from J, with 16 bases between. The CDR3 sequence is 16 residues long. The CDR3 bases are TGTGCTAGTGGCTCCCTCGTAGATCGGAGCACAGATACGCAGTATTTT. Protein product: CASGSLVDRSTDTQYF.

The rearrangement links TRBV28 to TRBJ2-1, with D unresolved. The CDR3 length is 12 residues. The ends were cut back, 5 bases at V and 3 bases at J, with 5 bases in the middle. Germline values: CDR1 MDHEN, CDR2 SYDVKM. The CDR3 sequence is CASSPLYNEQFF. The CDR3 nucleotides are TGTGCCAGCAGTCCCCTCTACAATGAGCAGTTCTTC.

This chain links TRBV9 with TRBJ2-7; 7 nucleotides agree with TRBD1. The CDR3 sequence is 14 residues long. Germline-derived CDR1 and CDR2 are SGDLS and YYNGEE. Trimming cost V 1 base and J 1 base; bases outside gene matches: 2. The CDR3 DNA sequence: TGTGCCAGCAGCGTAACGGGACAGTCCTACGAGCAGTACTTC. Translating gives CASSVTGQSYEQYF.

The chain joins TRBV6-6 to TRBJ1-4; TRBD1 matches 8 bases. Trimming removed 2 bases from V and 6 bases from J; junction bases left unmatched: 2. CDR3 length: 14 residues. Per the germline V gene, CDR1 is MNHNY and CDR2 is SVGAGI (reference sequence). Here the CDR3 reads CASSYGQGDEKLFF. In nucleotides, the CDR3 is TGTGCCAGCAGTTACGGACAGGGAGATGAAAAACTGTTTTTT.

Only one count was recorded for this clone. CDR3 coding DNA: TGTGCCAGCAGCCAAGTCGCAGCGGGCTCCCCCACAGATACGCAGTATTTT. It codes for CASSQVAAGSPTDTQYF. J is TRBJ2-3 and V is TRBV4-2; maybe TRBD2 (6 bases). The CDR3 totals 17 residues. Germline V CDR1 and CDR2: LGHNA, YNFKEQ. With 1 base removed from V and 2 bases from J, the gap between germline ends came to 16 bases.

This clone was counted only a few times. The chain combines TRBV5-1 with TRBJ2-1; D possibly corresponds to TRBD2 (6 bases). Germline loops: CDR1 SGHRS, CDR2 YFSETQ. The CDR3 runs to 14 residues. The V end was cut by 6 bases, the J end by 1 base, with 11 bases between. The CDR3 spells CASMREGSYNEQFF. CDR3 bases: TGCGCCAGCATGCGGGAAGGATCCTACAATGAGCAGTTCTTC.

The chain uses TRBV10-3 and TRBJ1-2; 8 bases are a match to TRBD1. The trim removed 6 bases at V and 9 bases at J, leaving 9 bases unmatched. Germline assignment: CDR1 ENHRY and CDR2 SYGVKD. CDR3 length: 13 residues. The CDR3 DNA reads TGTGCCATCAGACGTCAGACAGGGGAAAGCTACACCTTC. Translating it yields CAIRRQTGESYTF.

The rearrangement links TRBV5-1 to TRBJ2-2; tentatively, D is TRBD1 (6 bases). Per the germline V gene, CDR1 is SGHRS and CDR2 is YFSETQ. This CDR3 comprises 14 residues. V was shortened by 7 bases and J by 0 bases, with 10 bases between the two germline ends. In DNA, the CDR3 is TGCGCCAGCGGGGGACAATCGAACACCGGGGAGCTGTTTTTT. Translating it yields CASGGQSNTGELFF. The variable domain in full, completed from reference TRBV5-1 and TRBJ2-2, reads KAGVTQTPRYLIKTRGQQVTLSCSPISGHRSVSWYQQTPGQGLQFLFEYFSETQRNKGNFPGRFSGRQFSNSRSEMNVSTLELGDSALYLCASGGQSNTGELFFGEGSRLTVL.